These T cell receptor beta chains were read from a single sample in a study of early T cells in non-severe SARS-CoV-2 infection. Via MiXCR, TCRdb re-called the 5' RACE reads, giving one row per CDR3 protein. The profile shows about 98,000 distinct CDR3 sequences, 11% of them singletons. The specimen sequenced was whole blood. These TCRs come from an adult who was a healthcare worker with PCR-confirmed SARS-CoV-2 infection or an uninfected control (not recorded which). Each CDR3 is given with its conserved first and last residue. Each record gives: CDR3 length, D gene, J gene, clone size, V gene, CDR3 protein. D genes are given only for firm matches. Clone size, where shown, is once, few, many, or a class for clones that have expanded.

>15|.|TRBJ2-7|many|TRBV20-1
CSANPGLSSSHEQYF
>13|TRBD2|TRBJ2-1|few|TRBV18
CASSPPSGNEQFF
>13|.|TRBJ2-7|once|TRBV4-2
CASSQVGPYEQYF
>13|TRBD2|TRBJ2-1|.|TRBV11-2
CASSLAAGDEQFF
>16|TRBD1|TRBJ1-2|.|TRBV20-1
CSAASRRQGNAYGYTF
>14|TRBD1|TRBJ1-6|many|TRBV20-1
CSARGTGVRSPLHF
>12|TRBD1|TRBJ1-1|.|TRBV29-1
CSGGQGNTEAFF
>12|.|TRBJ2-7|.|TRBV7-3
CASSPDNYEQYF
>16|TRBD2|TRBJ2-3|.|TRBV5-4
CASSTQRGGLLDTQFF
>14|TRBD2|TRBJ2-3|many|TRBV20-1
CSARAGLATDTQYF
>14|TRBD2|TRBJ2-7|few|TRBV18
CASSPPSGSYEQYF
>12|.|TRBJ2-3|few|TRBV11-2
CASSPPPGTQYF
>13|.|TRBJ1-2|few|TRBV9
CASSADASYGYTF
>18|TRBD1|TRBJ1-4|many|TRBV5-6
CASTLYPGQGRNLEKLFF
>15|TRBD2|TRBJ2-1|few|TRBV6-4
CASSPLAGGPYEQFF
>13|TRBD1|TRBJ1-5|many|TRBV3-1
CASSRQGAQPQHF
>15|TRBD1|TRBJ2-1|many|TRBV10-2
CASSAGTGSYNEQFF
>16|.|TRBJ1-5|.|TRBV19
CASSITIRSGNQPQHF
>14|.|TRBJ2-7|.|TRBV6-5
CASRVLDSSYEQYF
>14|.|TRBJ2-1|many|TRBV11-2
CASSLASPYNEQFF
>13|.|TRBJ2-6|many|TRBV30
CAWSMFGANVLTF
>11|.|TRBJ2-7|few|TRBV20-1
CSARTRNEQYF
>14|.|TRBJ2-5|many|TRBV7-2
CASSLGPRGETQYF
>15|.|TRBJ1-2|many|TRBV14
CASSQDVLGNYGYTF
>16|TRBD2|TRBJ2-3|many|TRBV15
CATSRTSGEYTDTQYF
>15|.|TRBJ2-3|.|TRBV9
CASSVAAGVPDTQYF
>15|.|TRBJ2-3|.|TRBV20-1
CSARDFQDGADTQYF
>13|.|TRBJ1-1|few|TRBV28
CASRAQGFTEAFF
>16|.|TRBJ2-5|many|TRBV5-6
CASSLIGLGAQETQYF
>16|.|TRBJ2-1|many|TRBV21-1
CASSKTGGRALPEQFF
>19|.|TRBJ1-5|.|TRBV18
CASSSEAASPIVSNQPQHF
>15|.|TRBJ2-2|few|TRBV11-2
CASSLGGENTGELFF
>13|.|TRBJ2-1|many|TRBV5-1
CASSRGAVNEQFF
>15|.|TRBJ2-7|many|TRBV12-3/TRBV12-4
CASSLGARHLAEQYF
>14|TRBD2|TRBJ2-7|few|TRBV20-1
CSAFGTSVTYEQYF
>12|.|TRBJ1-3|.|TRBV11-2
CASSPDRSTIYF
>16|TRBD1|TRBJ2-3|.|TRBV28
CASSQPGQGLTDTQYF
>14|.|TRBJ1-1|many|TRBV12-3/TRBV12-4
CASSPPLVPPEAFF
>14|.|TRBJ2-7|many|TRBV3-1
CASSQGGVSYEQYF
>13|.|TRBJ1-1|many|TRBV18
CASSLGRNTEAFF
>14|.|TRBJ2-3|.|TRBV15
CATSGPYSSDTQYF
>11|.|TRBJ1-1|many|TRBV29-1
CSAVENTEAFF
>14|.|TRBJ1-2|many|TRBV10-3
CAISEKGDGYGYTF
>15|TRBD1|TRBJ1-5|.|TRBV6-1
CASSDRDRLNQPQHF
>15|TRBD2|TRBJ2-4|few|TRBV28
CASSLMGREANIQYF
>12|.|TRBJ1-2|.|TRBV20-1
CSARDRAAGYTF
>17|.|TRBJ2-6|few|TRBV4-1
CASSQVLFSSGANVLTF